This passage covers 15 T cell receptor beta chains from one sample sequenced in a study of human T cells and chemical hapten exposure. One entry per CDR3 protein results from TCRdb running MiXCR on the RACE reads. In the table there are about 130,000 distinct CDR3 sequences, roughly 9.5% of which are singletons. The time point: healthy volunteer bleed at 2 weeks. Total RNA was extracted from unfractionated whole blood. The source material was whole blood. These receptors came from a male donor in good health. Some clones in this sample may be carry-over from other donors' samples.

The J gene is TRBJ1-4, the V gene TRBV9, with 9 bases aligning to TRBD1. CDR3 size: 14 residues. The J segment lost 7 bases and the V segment lost 3 bases, leaving 4 bases of the junction unmatched. Looked up from germline, CDR1 is SGDLS and CDR2 is YYNGEE. CDR3 residues: CASSADRGGEKLFF. In DNA form, the CDR3 reads TGTGCCAGCAGCGCGGACAGGGGCGGTGAAAAACTGTTTTTT.

The table lists this clonotype with many counts. This rearrangement joins TRBV12-5 to TRBJ2-1; D may be TRBD2 (5 bases). Germline CDR1 and CDR2: LGHNT and FRNRAP. Trimming removed 7 bases from V and 10 bases from J, with 17 bases in between. CDR3 size: 13 residues. CDR3: CASAIPGDFEQFF. The CDR3 DNA reads TGTGCTAGTGCCATTCCCGGGGATTTCGAGCAGTTCTTC.

This clonotype has more than one count but fewer than ten. The chain employs TRBV4-3 and TRBJ2-7, with 8 nucleotides matching TRBD1. The J segment lost 0 bases and the V segment lost 0 bases, leaving 7 bases of the junction unmatched. The CDR3 sequence is 17 residues long. The germline V gene encodes CDR1 LGHNA and CDR2 YSLEER. The CDR3 region has the DNA TGCGCCAGCAGCCAAGATCTAGGGACAGGACTCTCCTACGAGCAGTACTTC. It codes for CASSQDLGTGLSYEQYF.

This clonotype was observed a handful of times. This chain links TRBV2 with TRBJ1-6; tentative D call: TRBD1 (6 bases). This CDR3 has 14 residues. Per germline, CDR1 SNHLY and CDR2 FYNNEI. V lost 6 bases to trimming and J lost 8 bases, with 14 bases between them. In DNA form, the CDR3 reads TGTGCCAGCAGACTACAGGGAGCCCATTCACCCCTCCACTTT. Its translation: CASRLQGAHSPLHF.

The V and J genes are TRBV7-9 and TRBJ2-7; the D call may be TRBD1 or TRBD2 (5 bases each). This CDR3 has 15 amino acids. Trimming shortened V by 0 bases and J by 7 bases, and 16 bases separated the two germline ends. Germline CDR1 and CDR2: SEHNR and FQNEAQ (reference sequence). The CDR3 is CASSLATGDWGEQYF. CDR3 sequence (DNA): TGTGCCAGCAGCTTAGCCACAGGTGACTGGGGGGAGCAGTACTTC. Variable domain in full (rest from reference TRBV7-9 and TRBJ2-7): DTGVSQNPRHKITKRGQNVTFRCDPISEHNRLYWYRQTLGQGPEFLTYFQNEAQLEKSRLLSDRFSAERPKGSFSTLEIQRTEQGDSAMYLCASSLATGDWGEQYFGPGTRLTVT.

In this sample, this clonotype turned up a few times. The V call is TRBV5-1, the J call TRBJ2-2, with 9 bases matching TRBD1. Germline V gives CDR1 SGHRS, CDR2 YFSETQ. The junction had 3 bases not matched to a gene; V was cut back by 3 bases and J by 3 bases. This CDR3 has 15 residues. CDR3 protein: CASSSQGAHTGELFF. The CDR3 nucleotides are TGCGCCAGCAGCTCACAGGGGGCGCACACCGGGGAGCTGTTTTTT. The full variable domain, its missing parts supplied by reference TRBV5-1 and TRBJ2-2, is KAGVTQTPRYLIKTRGQQVTLSCSPISGHRSVSWYQQTPGQGLQFLFEYFSETQRNKGNFPGRFSGRQFSNSRSEMNVSTLELGDSALYLCASSSQGAHTGELFFGEGSRLTVL.

This clonotype was observed a few times. The chain links TRBV7-2 to TRBJ2-1; 13 bases line up with TRBD2. This CDR3 is 15 amino acids long. CDR1 SGHTA and CDR2 FQGNSA come from the germline V gene. V lost 4 bases and J lost 9; bases outside the gene matches: 6. The chain's CDR3 is CASSSWTSGGLEQFF. DNA of the CDR3: TGTGCCAGCAGCTCATGGACTAGCGGGGGCCTTGAGCAGTTCTTC.

This clonotype appeared many times. This chain uses TRBV5-1 with TRBJ2-7; D might be TRBD2 (5 bases). Trimming left V 3 bases short and J 0 bases short, with 10 bases between. The CDR3 has 14 residues. Germline V gene lookup returns CDR1 SGHRS and CDR2 YFSETQ. DNA of the CDR3: TGCGCCAGCAGCTCAGGACTCAGCTCCTACGAGCAGTACTTC. It is translated as CASSSGLSSYEQYF.

The CDR3 sequence is CASSLQSYNEQFF. Here the CDR3 DNA reads TGTGCCAGCAGCTTACAGTCCTACAATGAGCAGTTCTTC. The rearrangement joins TRBV7-2 to TRBJ2-1, with D unresolved. Germline V lookup: CDR1 SGHTA, CDR2 FQGNSA. The CDR3 spans 13 residues. V was pared by 2 bases and J by 1 base, with 3 bases between.

This clonotype was seen a handful of times. The chain recombines TRBV7-9 with TRBJ2-3, with 8 positions matching TRBD2. The CDR3 extends over 14 amino acids. J was trimmed by 5 bases and V by 4 bases; bases with no gene match: 5. Germline assignment: CDR1 SEHNR and CDR2 FQNEAQ (reference sequence). DNA of the CDR3: TGTGCCAGCAGCTCCCGGGGGGGAGGAGATACGCAGTATTTT. Its translation: CASSSRGGGDTQYF.

In this sample, this clonotype turned up many times. The V gene is TRBV5-1, the J gene TRBJ2-6; D gene uncertain. CDR3 size: 15 residues. The ends were cut back, 0 bases at V and 1 base at J, with 5 bases in the middle. CDR1 SGHRS and CDR2 YFSETQ come from the germline V gene. In nucleotides, the CDR3 is TGCGCCAGCAGCTTGGTGGGATCTGGGGCCAACGTCCTGACTTTC. As protein: CASSLVGSGANVLTF.

This clonotype has more than one count but fewer than ten. The V gene is TRBV6-2 or TRBV6-3, the J gene TRBJ1-2; D may be TRBD1 (6 bases). The CDR3 has 15 residues. Trimming stripped 2 bases from V and 2 bases from J, with 12 bases between. Germline V CDR1 and CDR2: MNHEY, SVGEGT. The CDR3 is CASSYAGHENYGYTF. The CDR3 DNA follows: TGTGCCAGCAGTTACGCGGGACATGAGAACTATGGCTACACCTTC.

The chain combines TRBV6-6 with TRBJ2-1, with 14 bases identical to TRBD2. The CDR3 totals 18 residues. The J segment lost 7 bases and the V segment lost 0 bases, leaving 8 bases of the junction unmatched. CDR1 and CDR2 (germline): MNHNY, SVGAGI (reference sequence). The CDR3 region is CASSYSRGTSGSGNEQFF. The CDR3 DNA sequence: TGTGCCAGCAGTTACTCGAGAGGGACTAGCGGGAGTGGTAATGAGCAGTTCTTC.

This clonotype was detected a few times. V usage is TRBV2 and J usage is TRBJ1-5; TRBD1 matches 8 bases. V was pared by 1 base and J by 7 bases, with 6 bases of the junction left unmatched. The germline V gene encodes CDR1 SNHLY and CDR2 FYNNEI. The CDR3 consists of 15 residues. Here the CDR3 reads CASSEGGQGRQPQHF. The CDR3 DNA reads as TGTGCCAGCAGTGAAGGTGGACAGGGAAGGCAGCCCCAGCATTTT.

This clonotype came up many times. The chain is built from TRBV11-2 and TRBJ2-3; 8 bases are a match to TRBD1. Germline-derived CDR1 and CDR2 are SGHAT and FQNNGV. Trimming at V came to 5 bases and at J to 5 bases, leaving 6 bases not matched to a gene. The CDR3 runs to 14 residues. CDR3 sequence reads: CASSPGQGGDTQYF. The DNA for the CDR3 is TGTGCCAGCAGCCCAGGACAGGGAGGAGATACGCAGTATTTT.